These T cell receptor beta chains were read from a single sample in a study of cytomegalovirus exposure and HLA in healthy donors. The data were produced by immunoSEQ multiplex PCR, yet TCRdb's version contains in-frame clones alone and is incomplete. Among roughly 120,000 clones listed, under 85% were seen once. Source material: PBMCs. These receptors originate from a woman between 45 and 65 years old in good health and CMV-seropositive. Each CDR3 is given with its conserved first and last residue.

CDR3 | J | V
CASSGVGRMGKTEAFF | TRBJ1-1 | TRBV19
CASSWTGGARGEQYF | TRBJ2-7 | TRBV11-2
CAISELDREETQYF | TRBJ2-5 | TRBV10-3
CASSSGQGLPDTQYF | TRBJ2-3 | TRBV9
CARSLVSEQFF | TRBJ2-1 | TRBV5-3
CASSKAPLERQGHNIQYF | TRBJ2-4 | TRBV21-1
CASSWRSGSLYEQYF | TRBJ2-7 | TRBV5-6
CSSSPSGGSHSGNTIYF | TRBJ1-3 | TRBV7-9
CASNSWTGAGNEQFF | TRBJ2-1 | TRBV19
CAISEYGSGVQETQYF | TRBJ2-5 | TRBV10-3
CAISEEGAPSLYGYTF | TRBJ1-2 | TRBV10-3
CASSHPGREVYEQYF | - | TRBV4-1
CASSLEGTIGEAFF | TRBJ1-1 | TRBV5-1
CASSEGLPLNTEAFF | TRBJ1-1 | TRBV2
CASSQDFGAGELFF | TRBJ2-2 | TRBV4-3
CASSSEGSAYEQYF | TRBJ2-7 | TRBV5-1
CASSVAGDPHEQYF | TRBJ2-7 | TRBV9
CASSQDRGSSPLHF | TRBJ1-6 | TRBV7-8
CASSSRQGKTDTQYF | TRBJ2-3 | TRBV7-3
CASRPRTSGRSTDTQYF | TRBJ2-3 | TRBV2
CASSLETSGWGGNQETQYF | TRBJ2-5 | TRBV5-4
CATSRVGGTSGNTIYF | TRBJ1-3 | TRBV15
CASSFPGTWETQYF | TRBJ2-5 | TRBV11-2
CASSLSGSSSYNEQFF | TRBJ2-1 | TRBV5-1
CASSLEGGLLSGNTIYF | TRBJ1-3 | TRBV5-1
CASSLGRGRNEQYF | TRBJ2-7 | TRBV5-4
CASRGLAEETQYF | TRBJ2-5 | TRBV5-4
CASTFTSGSTGELFF | TRBJ2-2 | TRBV6-5
CASSLDGQPQHF | TRBJ1-5 | TRBV7-2
CASSAGTGGSPLHF | TRBJ1-6 | TRBV9
CSVEDLRYGYTF | TRBJ1-2 | TRBV29-1
CAISESEGQGITSGNTIYF | TRBJ1-3 | TRBV10-3
CASSSPRNYGYTF | TRBJ1-2 | TRBV5-6
CASSPGPGMNQPQHF | TRBJ1-5 | TRBV9
CASSQSGVGGTGWYASPLHF | TRBJ1-6 | TRBV23-1
CASVPGEARGEQFF | TRBJ2-1 | TRBV12-5
CASSQELGRRNEQFF | TRBJ2-1 | TRBV4-3
CASSSLGTSGIIKAYEQYF | - | TRBV7-3
CASSSRVVGYEQYF | TRBJ2-7 | TRBV7-2
CASSPHRGGYGYTF | TRBJ1-2 | TRBV6-5
CASSGEVAMNTEAFF | TRBJ1-1 | TRBV5-1
CASSEDQDREDTEAFF | TRBJ1-1 | TRBV6-1
CASSLGGSNEQFF | TRBJ2-1 | TRBV11-2
CASSQGGKKSTDTQYF | TRBJ2-3 | TRBV4-3
CASSVLTEGSPLHF | TRBJ1-6 | TRBV9
CASWDRGLDQPQHF | TRBJ1-5 | TRBV19
CASSRLAGYNEQFF | TRBJ2-1 | TRBV7-2
CASSVGTENYGYTF | TRBJ1-2 | TRBV9
CASSYTGNTEAFF | TRBJ1-1 | TRBV6-5
CASSSTGDNQPQHF | TRBJ1-5 | TRBV7-2
CASSEDRDYGYTF | TRBJ1-2 | TRBV2
CASSARLAGVGTGELFF | TRBJ2-2 | TRBV19
CASSLEPSGSGGEQFF | TRBJ2-1 | TRBV5-1
CASSLVQGNSPLHF | TRBJ1-6 | TRBV7-2
CASSQSGTANYGYTF | TRBJ1-2 | TRBV4-1
CASSRGGGPQETQYF | TRBJ2-5 | TRBV19
CASSLASGGANTQYF | TRBJ2-3 | TRBV7-8
CASSPRREGRYEQYF | TRBJ2-7 | TRBV7-2
CASSLTGGYYGYTF | TRBJ1-2 | TRBV5-6